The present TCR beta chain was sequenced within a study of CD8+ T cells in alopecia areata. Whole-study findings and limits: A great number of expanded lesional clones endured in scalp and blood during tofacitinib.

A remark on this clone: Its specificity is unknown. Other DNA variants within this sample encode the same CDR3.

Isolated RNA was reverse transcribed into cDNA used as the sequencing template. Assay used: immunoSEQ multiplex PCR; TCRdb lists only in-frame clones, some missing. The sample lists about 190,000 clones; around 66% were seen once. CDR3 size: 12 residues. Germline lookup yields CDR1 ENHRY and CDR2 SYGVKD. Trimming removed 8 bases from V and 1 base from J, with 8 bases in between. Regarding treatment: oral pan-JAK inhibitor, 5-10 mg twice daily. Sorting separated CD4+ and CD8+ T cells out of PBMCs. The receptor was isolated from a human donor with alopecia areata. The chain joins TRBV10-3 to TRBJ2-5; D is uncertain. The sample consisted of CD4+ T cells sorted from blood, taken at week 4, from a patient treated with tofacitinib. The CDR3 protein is CAIGVSQETQYF. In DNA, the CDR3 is TGTGCCATCGGGGTCAGCCAAGAGACCCAGTACTTC.